This T cell receptor beta chain was sequenced in a study of cytomegalovirus exposure and HLA in healthy donors (dated by TCRdb to the late 2010s). Turning to the overall study: According to an earlier analysis of around 600 of the donors, about 190 million T cells yielded approximately 120 million unique TCR beta sequences and about 300 Gb of sequence data. Using immunosequencing, the study profiled T cell repertoires from fewer than 850 subjects and related those repertoires to cytomegalovirus serostatus. The study combined high-throughput TCR immunosequencing, statistical association of individual TCRs with disease status, and machine learning to predict cytomegalovirus infection status. The number of typed donors differed by locus: about 629-630 for A, B, C, DRB1 and DQB1; 522 for DQA1; some 590 for DPA1; and roughly 490 for DPB1. Because of strong linkage in the cohort, roughly five DR-DQ haplotypes were treated as single units for association and clustering. HLA typing included class I and class II loci at four-digit resolution. To study patterns of TCR occurrence, a later analysis re-analyzed previously published TCR beta repertoires from 700 or so donors and added high-resolution HLA genotyping. Of the approximately 400 genotyped donors, over 65% fell in the genetic ancestry cluster associated with self-reported Caucasian donors. A later genetic analysis took genome-wide SNP genotypes for about 55% of the 666 donors and used that subset as a discovery cohort. About 300 gigabases of sequencing data and tens of millions of unique TCR sequences were included in an early release covering under 650 HLA-typed donors. The aim of the study was to test whether cataloging public T cell receptors could identify signatures of past pathogen exposure. The later analysis used no new phenotypic data to find candidate immune exposures, relying instead on TCR beta sequences and their occurrence across donors. On average, 235,054 unique TCR beta nucleotide sequences were sequenced per donor among about 400 genotyped donors of the cohort, with roughly a sixth of those sequences being non-productive. Donor age, sex, ethnicity and CMV serostatus were compiled alongside the repertoire data. Besides the first cohort of around 670 subjects, a separate validation cohort made up of 120 different subjects was used. All discovery cohort repertoires had been generated using a single sequencing platform. In an earlier analysis of roughly 600 of the donors, high-throughput TCR beta sequencing was used to judge whether each TCR beta V gene segment behaved as functional or pseudogenic. General conclusions and limits of the study: In a later genetic analysis, fewer N-insertions in productive TCRs were reported among donors in an Asian-associated ancestry cluster than the roughly 640-donor mean. A further reported finding was that TCR beta sequences accurately predicted the HLA-A and HLA-B alleles for most subjects in the first cohort. A total of about 180 TCR beta chains were listed by the study as associated with cytomegalovirus. In a later analysis, HLA-associated TCR beta chains were found to be more clonally expanded and to have lower generation probabilities than equally common non-associated chains. HLA typing was unavailable for some donors at each locus, so association tests used only the typed subset. Cytomegalovirus status was reported to be diagnosed by the classifier with high specificity and sensitivity in both the original and validation cohorts. Most TCR sequences were seen in very few donors, while some public TCRs were found in many individuals. Assigning TCR associations to individual alleles was difficult when HLA alleles, especially DR and DQ, strongly co-occurred. According to the authors, the approach could potentially be generalized to other disease states and immunological phenotypes. A later analysis reported that several top co-occurrence clusters appeared linked to parvovirus B19, influenza, CMV and Epstein-Barr virus. Broadly in line with IMGT annotations, most TCR beta V segments showed up in productive rearrangements about 87% or about 30% of the time in an earlier analysis of 587 of the donors. Because counts were too low, roughly 18 rarely observed V segments, including chromosome 9 orphons, were left out of the earlier analysis of about 500 of the donors. Linkage disequilibrium might explain the correlated functional status among segregating V segments, but an unknown experimental factor could not be ruled out. According to a later analysis, TCR association rates differed among HLA loci, with DRB1 alleles showing the most associated TCRs and HLA-C alleles showing the fewest. Some IMGT-functional V segments, including TRBV6-2 and TRBV6-3, could not be distinguished by the 87-base-pair reads and were therefore excluded. Sequencing depth was assumed to be roughly uniform across donors in the presence/absence analyses, though that assumption may not hold. At a false discovery rate of 0.05, a later analysis linked roughly 17,000 TCR beta sequences to specific HLA alleles. For the cohort, immune exposure information was limited to CMV serostatus. In vitro tests confirmed that a few of the cytomegalovirus-associated TCR beta chains recognize cytomegalovirus antigens. In this cohort, only TCR beta chains were sequenced, and detectable features were limited by the absence of alpha or paired-chain data. A later genetic analysis associated a missense DCLRE1C variant with V-gene and J-gene trimming of TCR beta chains, and an independent cohort replicated the association. A cluster of highly shared sequence variants was judged likely to be a technical artifact of the sequencing pipeline. According to a later analysis, most CMV-associated TCR beta chains appeared to be HLA-restricted, and the HLA associations seemed to be driven largely by CMV exposure.

The cohort comprised under 700 healthy bone marrow donors. At the time of sampling, every cohort member was nominally healthy, though immune exposures that went unrecorded were likely present. The donor tested CMV seronegative and was one of the 352 seronegative cohort members. Every donor gave a peripheral blood sample, and the peripheral blood mononuclear cells from that sample were used for TCR beta sequencing. Genomic DNA was extracted from the blood cell samples with the Qiagen DNeasy Blood Extraction Kit. Libraries came from the immunoSEQ multiplex PCR assay. For the multiplex PCR, a mixture combining 60 forward primers for TCR Vbeta segments and 13 reverse primers for TCR Jbeta segments was used. Amplification of the CDR3 region of rearranged TCR beta genes was performed with a multiplex PCR assay on genomic DNA. The amplified TCR beta libraries were sequenced on the Illumina HiSeq System as 87-base-pair reads. The study's own analysis went as follows. A later analysis counted about 80 million unique TCR beta chains across the 640 or so repertoires, and 9 million to 14 million of these chains were shared by at least two donors. A nearest-neighbor algorithm error-corrected the raw reads and collapsed the reads into unique sequences, merging closely related sequences to remove PCR and sequencing errors. Alignment of CDR3 sequences to IMGT reference sequences was used to assign V, D and J gene segments. Each retained sequence needed at least a six-nucleotide match to both a V gene segment and a J gene segment. A rearrangement counted as productive if the CDR3 had no stop codons and remained in frame with V and J, and every other rearrangement counted as non-productive. CDR3 was defined according to IMGT convention as the region running from the second conserved V-encoded cysteine to the conserved J-encoded phenylalanine. In an earlier analysis of approximately 590 of the donors, sequences lacking an unambiguous match to a single V gene segment were excluded. An earlier analysis of several hundred of the donors called V segments functional above 56.7% productive rearrangements and segregating when the between-donor standard deviation exceeded 5%. A statistical classification framework was developed to diagnose cytomegalovirus status using the catalog of TCR beta chain sequences. In a later analysis, V and J genes were assigned by comparing TCR nucleotide sequences against IMGT/GENE-DB human TR gene sequences. In a later analysis, CDR3 sequences and most-parsimonious VDJ recombination scenarios were assigned using the TCRdist pipeline. In a later analysis, each TCR beta chain was defined by its CDR3 amino acid sequence together with its V-gene family, and reads without a unique V-gene family were excluded. As a way to deal with suspected cross-contamination and a sequencing artifact, a later analysis dropped 450 to 600 nucleotide sequences that were highly shared and had low generation probability. For each public chain, a later analysis derived a clonal expansion index from normalized ranks of inferred template counts within each repertoire. In a later analysis, generation probabilities were computed using a VDJ recombination model fitted to out-of-frame rearrangements, and the results were checked against IGoR. A later analysis scored TCR-TCR, TCR-HLA and TCR-CMV co-occurrence with hypergeometric tests, applying a repertoire-size bias correction to TCR pairs. In a later analysis, false discovery rates were estimated by permuting HLA or CMV assignments 20 times. In a later analysis, co-occurring TCRs were grouped using DBSCAN, with TCRdist sequence similarity added in when clustering inside HLA-allele-positive subsets. Repertoires with fewer than 30,000 or more than 120,000 public chains, plus five repertoires with anomalous nucleotide sharing, were excluded from co-occurrence clustering. Sourced from immuneACCESS, this table was stored by TCRdb with only in-frame sequences that have V and J called. A share of the clones is absent; for the studies checked, an unresolved V gene accounts for under half, and the remainder has no known explanation. V and J calls plus clone size are reproduced from that table; the DNA served to infer D and trimming. The sample table shows 180,000 or so clones, and roughly three quarters are seen once. In total, the top ten clones hold 2% to 2.5% of the sample.

Comments on this clone: Its antigen remains unidentified. Within one base of it there is no much larger clone, and no base qualities were kept.

V is trimmed back by 6 bases and J by 6 bases, and the junction contains 3 bases that no gene match accounts for. The germline V gene supplies CDR1 KGHSH and CDR2 LQKENI. The CDR3 holds 15 amino acids from the cysteine to the phenylalanine. Of all the DNA, just the CDR3 is kept, 45 bases in frame from base 1. This TCR came from a woman aged 45-60 years in good health and CMV-seronegative. This chain joins TRBV18 to TRBJ2-1; 15 middle bases align to TRBD2. Sequencing was done on a sample of PBMCs. The nucleotide sequence reads as follows: TGTGCCAGCTCGGGACTAGCGGGAGGAGGCAATGAGCAGTTCTTC. Its coded protein is CASSGLAGGGNEQFF.